This TCR beta chain emerged from a study of glioma-infiltrating T cells after dendritic cell vaccination. As for the study in general: Glioblastoma patients came from Phase I and II dendritic cell vaccination trials.

As to time point: after dendritic cell vaccination, including at tumor progression/relapse. The primer mix had 60 V beta and 13 J beta primers. Assay: immunoSEQ multiplex PCR; the TCRdb copy retains only in-frame clones and omits some. The data contain 85,000 to 100,000 clones, roughly 77% of them singletons. The sequence came from a human donor with glioblastoma. Material: blood, obtained after dendritic cell vaccination.

The CDR3: CASSQELNYGYTF. In nucleotides, the CDR3 is TGTGCCAGCAGCCAAGAACTGAACTATGGCTACACCTTC. The chain couples TRBV14 to TRBJ1-2; D uncertain. The CDR3 has 13 amino acids. Germline V lookup: CDR1 SGHDN, CDR2 FVKESK. The V gene lost 0 bases and the J gene lost 2 bases, with 4 bases spanning the gap. Full variable domain (remainder filled in from reference TRBV14 and TRBJ1-2): EAGVTQFPSHSVIEKGQTVTLRCDPISGHDNLYWYRRVMGKEIKFLLHFVKESKQDESGMPNNRFLAERTGGTYSTLKVQPAELEDSGVYFCASSQELNYGYTFGSGTRLTVV.